Listed below are T cell receptor beta chains from one sample, sequenced in a study of vaccination and CD4 T cells after COVID-19. MiXCR, applied by TCRdb to the PCR reads, yields one record per CDR3 protein. The sample lists about 22,000 distinct CDR3 sequences; 50% were seen once. These receptors are not linked to any known antigen. The material sequenced was CD4+ T cells from blood, cultured in vitro. Receptors were obtained from a human donor who had recovered from COVID-19. CDR3s include the opening cysteine and the closing phenylalanine or tryptophan. D genes are given only for firm matches. Expanded clones are given a class, and other clones once, few, many or no size at all.

>TRBJ1-1|-|-|TRBV11-2
CASSLGVDTEAFF
TGTGCCAGCAGCTTAGGGGTCGACACTGAAGCTTTCTTT
>TRBJ1-2|-|few|TRBV10-1
CAGCVGRPGGGYTF
TGCGCCGGGTGTGTGGGGCGCCCGGGAGGAGGCTACACCTTC
>TRBJ2-2|TRBD2|few|TRBV2
CASRSGTSAGELFF
TGTGCCAGCAGATCCGGGACTAGTGCCGGGGAGCTGTTTTTT
>TRBJ2-3|-|-|TRBV4-3
CASSGGGVTQYF
TGCGCCAGCAGTGGGGGCGGGGTTACGCAGTATTTT
>TRBJ1-2|-|few|TRBV28
CASSDMAYGYTF
TGTGCCAGCAGTGATATGGCCTATGGCTACACCTTC
>TRBJ1-1|-|-|TRBV20-1
CSARDWGYTEAFF
TGCAGTGCTAGAGATTGGGGCTACACTGAAGCTTTCTTT
>TRBJ1-6|-|few|TRBV6-2/TRBV6-3
CASSTGLDHYNSPLHF
TGTGCCAGCAGCACGGGCCTTGATCACTATAATTCACCCCTCCACTTT
>TRBJ1-1|-|-|TRBV7-8
CASSLAEGSTEAFF
TGTGCCAGCAGCTTAGCGGAGGGGAGCACTGAAGCTTTCTTT
>TRBJ1-6|-|-|TRBV30
CAWSVPGDGGGSPLHF
TGTGCCTGGAGTGTCCCCGGTGATGGGGGAGGGTCACCCCTCCACTTT
>TRBJ2-1|TRBD2|medium-sized|TRBV11-2
CASSRGRSNEQFF
TGTGCCAGCAGTCGCGGGAGATCCAATGAGCAGTTCTTC
>TRBJ2-2|-|few|TRBV7-3
CASSLTFGSITGELFF
TGTGCCAGCAGCTTAACATTTGGTTCGATAACCGGGGAGCTGTTTTTT
>TRBJ2-5|-|few|TRBV10-3
CAISDPTYQETQYF
TGTGCCATCAGCGACCCCACTTACCAAGAGACCCAGTACTTC
>TRBJ2-1|-|-|TRBV20-1
CSAIATYNEQFF
TGCAGTGCTATTGCAACCTACAATGAGCAGTTCTTC
>TRBJ2-2|-|once|TRBV20-1
CSARVQSVTGELFF
TGCAGTGCTAGAGTCCAATCCGTCACCGGGGAGCTGTTTTTT
>TRBJ2-7|TRBD1|-|TRBV19
CATTRAGGYERYF
TGTGCCACCACCAGGGCAGGGGGCTACGAGCGGTACTTC
>TRBJ1-1|-|few|TRBV7-9
CASSSTGTVNTEAFF
TGTGCCAGCAGCTCAACCGGGACGGTGAACACTGAAGCTTTCTTT
>TRBJ2-1|TRBD2|-|TRBV7-3
CASSEFPSGNNEQFF
TGTGCCAGCAGCGAATTCCCTAGCGGCAACAATGAGCAGTTCTTC
>TRBJ1-2|-|-|TRBV2
CASSAAGNNYGYTF
TGTGCCAGCAGTGCGGCAGGGAATAACTATGGCTACACCTTC
>TRBJ2-3|-|-|TRBV20-1
CSQVWSTDTQYF
TGCAGTCAGGTGTGGAGCACAGATACGCAGTATTTT
>TRBJ1-1|-|-|TRBV7-9
CTSSLNQERGAFF
TGTACCAGCAGCCTGAATCAGGAACGAGGAGCTTTCTTT
>TRBJ1-2|TRBD1|-|TRBV20-1
CSALDRRQFNYGYTF
TGCAGTGCCTTGGACAGGCGACAATTTAACTATGGCTACACCTTC
>TRBJ1-2|-|-|TRBV6-2/TRBV6-3
CASGTNYGHTF
TGTGCCAGCGGTACTAACTATGGCCACACCTTC
>TRBJ1-4|TRBD1|-|TRBV6-1
CASSSDRSRGGGKLFF
TGTGCCAGCAGCTCGGACAGGTCCCGGGGCGGAGGAAAACTGTTTTTT
>TRBJ1-2|-|-|TRBV6-5
CASSWDAANYGYTF
TGTGCCAGCAGTTGGGATGCAGCTAACTATGGCTACACCTTC
>TRBJ2-5|-|few|TRBV7-2
CASSLKKAAIQETQYF
TGTGCCAGCAGCTTAAAAAAGGCAGCGATCCAAGAGACCCAGTACTTC
>TRBJ1-3|TRBD1|few|TRBV7-2
CASSYGTGKGNTIYF
TGTGCCAGCAGCTACGGGACAGGGAAAGGAAACACCATATATTTT
>TRBJ1-1|-|-|TRBV20-1
CSARDPERGPNTEAFF
TGCAGTGCTAGAGATCCGGAGAGGGGTCCGAACACTGAAGCTTTCTTT
>TRBJ2-7|TRBD2|-|TRBV6-1
CASSGTSGLNGQYF
TGTGCCAGCAGTGGGACTAGCGGGCTTAACGGGCAGTACTTC